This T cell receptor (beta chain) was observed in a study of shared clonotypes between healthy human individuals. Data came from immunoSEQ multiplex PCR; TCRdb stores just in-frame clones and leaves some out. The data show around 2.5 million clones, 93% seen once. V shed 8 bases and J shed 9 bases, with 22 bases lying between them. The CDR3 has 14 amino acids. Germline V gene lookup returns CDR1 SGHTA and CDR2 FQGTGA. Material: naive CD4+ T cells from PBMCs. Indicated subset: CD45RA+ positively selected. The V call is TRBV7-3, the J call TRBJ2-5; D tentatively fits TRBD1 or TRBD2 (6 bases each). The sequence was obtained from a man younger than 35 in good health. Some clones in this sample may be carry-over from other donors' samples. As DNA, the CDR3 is TGTGCCAGCGGGTTTGCCCCGCCCCGGGGGCCCCAGTACTTC. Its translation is CASGFAPPRGPQYF.